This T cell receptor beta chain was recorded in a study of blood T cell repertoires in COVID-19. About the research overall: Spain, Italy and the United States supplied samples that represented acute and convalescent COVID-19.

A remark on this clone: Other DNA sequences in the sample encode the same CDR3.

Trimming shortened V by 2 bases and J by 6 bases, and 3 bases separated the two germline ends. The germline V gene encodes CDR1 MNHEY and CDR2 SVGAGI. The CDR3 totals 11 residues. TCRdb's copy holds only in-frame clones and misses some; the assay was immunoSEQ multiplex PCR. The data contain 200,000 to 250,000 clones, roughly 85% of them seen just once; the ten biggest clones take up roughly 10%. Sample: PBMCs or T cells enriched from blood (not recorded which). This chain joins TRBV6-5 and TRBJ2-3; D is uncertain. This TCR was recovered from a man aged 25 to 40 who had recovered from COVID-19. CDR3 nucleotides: TGTGCCAGCAGTTACCAGGATACGCAGTATTTT. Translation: CASSYQDTQYF.